The next 22 T cell receptor beta chains were all read from a single sample in a study of blood T cell repertoires in COVID-19. Sequencing was performed with immunoSEQ multiplex PCR; in TCRdb, only in-frame clones are kept and a portion is missing. This sample yields 71,000 or so clones, of which around 86% are seen a single time; under 9.5% belongs to the top ten. The sequencing input was peripheral blood. These receptors were taken from a man aged 50 to 59 with active COVID-19.

The chain carries TRBV9 and TRBJ1-1; possible D gene TRBD1, 5 bases. The V gene's germline CDR1 is SGDLS and CDR2 YYNGEE. This CDR3 has 13 amino acids. Trimming removed 0 bases at V and 7 bases at J, with 10 bases between. CDR3 sequence: CASSVGGDGEAFF. CDR3 bases: TGTGCCAGCAGCGTAGGGGGGGACGGTGAAGCTTTCTTT.

The chain has TRBV5-1 and TRBJ1-2; 7 positions agree with TRBD1. In germline, CDR1 is SGHRS, CDR2 YFSETQ. The CDR3 has 13 residues. V was pared by 4 bases and J by 8 bases, with 8 bases of the junction left unmatched. CDR3 region: CASSKTGSGGYTF. The CDR3 DNA is TGCGCCAGCAGCAAGACAGGGTCGGGAGGCTACACCTTC.

The J gene is TRBJ1-2, the V gene TRBV6-4, with D perhaps TRBD1 (5 bases). CDR3 length: 15 residues. Germline V gives CDR1 MRHNA, CDR2 SNTAGT. V lost 8 bases and J lost 0, with 16 bases in between. The CDR3 DNA reads TGTGCCAGCCGACCCCAGGGCTATTCTAACTATGGCTACACCTTC. Translating gives CASRPQGYSNYGYTF.

The J gene is TRBJ1-1, the V gene TRBV4-3, with unresolved D. Trimming took off 0 bases at V and 6 bases at J, with 14 bases between the two ends. The CDR3 sequence is 15 residues long. The V gene's germline CDR1 is LGHNA and CDR2 YSLEER. The CDR3 is CASSQDAVPTSEAFF. The CDR3 DNA follows: TGCGCCAGCAGCCAAGACGCGGTCCCCACATCTGAAGCTTTCTTT.

The chain is built from TRBV19 and TRBJ2-7; TRBD1 aligns across 9 bases. This CDR3 comprises 14 residues. With V trimmed by 7 bases and J by 3 bases, 7 bases remained unmatched. Germline CDR1 is LNHDA and CDR2 is SQIVND (reference sequence). The CDR3 DNA follows: TGTGCCAGTACCTCTGGGACAGGGAACTACGAGCAGTACTTC. As protein: CASTSGTGNYEQYF.

A single count supports this clone. The chain carries TRBV24-1 and TRBJ1-4; 10 bases agree with TRBD1. The CDR3 contains 15 residues. CDR1 and CDR2 (germline): KGHDR, SFDVKD. J gave up 6 bases and V 3 bases, and 3 bases lay outside the gene matches. The DNA for the CDR3 is TGTGCCACCAGTGATCCGGGACAGGGGTATGAAAAACTGTTTTTT. Its translation: CATSDPGQGYEKLFF.

The V call is TRBV21-1, the J call TRBJ2-1; TRBD1 was called by the table and not checked on the DNA. TRBV21-1 is given as a pseudogene. The CDR3 runs 17 residues. CDR3 coding DNA: TGTGCCAGCAGGGGACAGGGGCCCTCTTGTTCCTACAATGAGCAGTTCTTC. Translation: CASRGQGPSCSYNEQFF.

The chain carries TRBV12-3 or TRBV12-4 and TRBJ1-1; D unresolved. This CDR3 comprises 12 residues. Trimming pared 5 bases from V and 9 bases from J, leaving 13 bases between. CDR3 nucleotides: TGTGCCAGCAGTCCCCCCCTAAGTCAAGCTTTCTTT. This codes for CASSPPLSQAFF.

The V gene is TRBV11-2, the J gene TRBJ2-7, with 8 bases identical to TRBD2. This CDR3 has 13 residues. V lost 2 bases and J lost 6; bases outside the gene matches: 3. Germline V gene sequence: CDR1 SGHAT, CDR2 FQNNGV. The CDR3 sequence is CASSLWLAGEQYF. For the CDR3, the DNA is TGTGCCAGCAGCTTATGGCTAGCGGGCGAGCAGTACTTC.

The rearrangement joins TRBV3-1 (or the pseudogene TRBV3-2) to TRBJ2-3; 7 bases map to TRBD1. Looked up from germline, CDR1 is LGHDT and CDR2 is YNNKEL (reference sequence). Unmatched junction bases numbered 5, after V lost 2 bases and J lost 9 bases. The CDR3 contains 13 residues. The CDR3 is CASSQNTGETQYF. The CDR3 DNA is TGTGCCAGCAGCCAAAATACAGGGGAAACGCAGTATTTT.

The chain is built from TRBV27 and TRBJ1-5; TRBD1 aligns across 8 bases. J was trimmed by 6 bases and V by 7 bases; bases with no gene match: 11. Per the germline V gene, CDR1 is MNHEY and CDR2 is SMNVEV (reference sequence). CDR3 size: 15 residues. The CDR3 region has the DNA TGTGCCAGCAATCCTAGAGGACAGGGCGGTCAGCCCCAGCATTTT. Translated, it gives CASNPRGQGGQPQHF.

Only one count was recorded for this clone. The CDR3 sequence is CASSVGTGAYEQYF. The CDR3 DNA reads TGTGCCAGCAGTGTAGGGACAGGAGCCTACGAGCAGTACTTC. The gene calls are TRBV2 and TRBJ2-7; 8 bases agree with TRBD1. Germline V gene data show CDR1 as SNHLY and CDR2 as FYNNEI. This CDR3 has 14 residues. The trim removed 4 bases at V and 2 bases at J, leaving 4 bases unmatched. Full variable domain (remainder filled in from reference TRBV2 and TRBJ2-7): EPEVTQTPSHQVTQMGQEVILRCVPISNHLYFYWYRQILGQKVEFLVSFYNNEISEKSEIFDDQFSVERPDGSNFTLKIRSTKLEDSAMYFCASSVGTGAYEQYFGPGTRLTVT.

This sequence joins TRBV28 and TRBJ1-6; 10 nucleotides align to TRBD1. The CDR3 consists of 17 residues. Trimming cost V 4 bases and J 7 bases; bases outside gene matches: 10. The germline CDR1 and CDR2 sequences are MDHEN and SYDVKM. In nucleotides, the CDR3 is TGTGCCAGCAGTTCATACGGCCGGGACAGGGGAAATTCACCCCTCCACTTT. Amino acid sequence: CASSSYGRDRGNSPLHF.

Details on this clone: One end of the junction varies from germline; a read error may be responsible. The gene calls are TRBV28 and TRBJ1-1; 7 bases fit TRBD1. The CDR3 length is 12 residues. CDR1 and CDR2 from the germline V gene are MDHEN and SYDVKM. CDR3 in DNA: TGCGCGACAGGGAAGACGAACACTGAAGCTTTCTTT. Translated, it gives CATGKTNTEAFF.

The genes are TRBV3-1 (or the pseudogene TRBV3-2) and TRBJ2-2; D might be TRBD2 (6 bases). CDR1 and CDR2 (germline): LGHDT, YNNKEL (reference sequence). The CDR3 has 14 amino acids. V was shortened by 4 bases and J by 5 bases, with 11 bases between the two germline ends. The CDR3 loop reads CASSLSGVTGELFF. The DNA of the CDR3 is TGTGCCAGCAGCCTTAGCGGAGTGACCGGGGAGCTGTTTTTT.

The rearrangement joins TRBV3-1 (or the pseudogene TRBV3-2) to TRBJ1-2; D is ambiguous. There are 12 residues in the CDR3. V was trimmed by 1 base and J by 7 bases, leaving 7 bases between them. Germline CDR1 and CDR2: LGHDT and YNNKEL (reference sequence). CDR3: CASSQATSGYTF. The CDR3 DNA reads as TGTGCCAGCAGCCAAGCAACGAGTGGCTACACCTTC.

The chain uses TRBV19 and TRBJ1-1; 7 bases map to TRBD1. After removal of 6 bases from V and 6 bases from J, the junction contained 10 bases not matched to a gene. The CDR3 runs 14 residues. Germline V lookup: CDR1 LNHDA, CDR2 SQIVND (reference sequence). The CDR3 DNA sequence: TGTGCCAGTAGGACCAGGGGGAGTAACCCTGAAGCTTTCTTT. This encodes CASRTRGSNPEAFF.

V is TRBV10-1 and J is TRBJ2-7; 10 bases line up with TRBD2. Germline CDR1 is WNHNN and CDR2 is SYGVQD (reference sequence). Germline trimming cut 4 bases from V and 2 bases from J; bases unmatched to any gene: 5. This CDR3 has 15 amino acids. The CDR3 DNA follows: TGCGCCAGCAGTGCCACTAGCGGGGAAACCTACGAGCAGTACTTC. Translating gives CASSATSGETYEQYF.

The chain recombines TRBV7-9 with TRBJ2-1; 9 positions agree with TRBD2. Germline V gives CDR1 SEHNR, CDR2 FQNEAQ (reference sequence). The CDR3 spans 16 residues. The V segment lost 3 bases and the J segment 0 bases; nucleotides outside the gene matches: 3. The CDR3 region has the DNA TGTGCCAGCAGCTTGGGGGGACTAGCCTCCTACAATGAGCAGTTCTTC. This gives the protein CASSLGGLASYNEQFF.

The chain links TRBV11-2 to TRBJ1-6; TRBD1 is a possible D gene (6 bases). This CDR3 has 15 amino acids. CDR1 is SGHAT and CDR2 is FQNNGV in the germline V gene. The V end lost 5 bases, the J end lost 7 bases, and 15 bases lay between the germline ends. CDR3 amino acids: CASSPNPDRNSPLHF. The CDR3 DNA reads as TGTGCCAGCAGCCCGAACCCGGACAGAAATTCACCCCTCCACTTT.

This rearrangement joins TRBV5-1 to TRBJ2-2; 9 bases are shared with TRBD1. Germline V gives CDR1 SGHRS, CDR2 YFSETQ. V shed 0 bases and J 3 bases; nucleotides not matched to a gene: 3. The CDR3 totals 16 residues. CDR3 loop: CASSLEGQGYTGELFF. The CDR3 nucleotides read TGCGCCAGCAGCTTGGAGGGACAGGGATACACCGGGGAGCTGTTTTTT.

This chain links TRBV18 with TRBJ2-5; TRBD1 is a possible D gene (6 bases). Germline V gene lookup returns CDR1 KGHSH and CDR2 LQKENI. This CDR3 has 13 amino acids. V lost 6 bases and J 2 bases, leaving 10 bases between the germline ends. The CDR3 region has the DNA TGTGCCAGCTCCCCTGGACAGCAAGAGACCCAGTACTTC. Its protein product is CASSPGQQETQYF.